This entry concerns a single T cell receptor beta chain. Via MiXCR, TCRdb re-called the PCR reads, giving one row per CDR3 protein. The table shows about 97,000 distinct CDR3 sequences, with around 53% occurring only once. This sample was taken from a study of CDR3 diversity in severe acne. CDR1 is SNHLY, CDR2 FYNNEI, per germline. The V segment lost 11 bases and the J segment 0 bases; nucleotides outside the gene matches: 6. CDR3 length: 14 residues. The chain recombines TRBV2 with TRBJ2-3, with TRBD2 identical over 9 bases. The clonotype comes from a male donor with acne. Sequencing was performed on blood. This CDR3 reads CAAKTSGSTDTQYF. CDR3 DNA sequence: TGTGCCGCCAAGACTAGCGGAAGCACAGATACGCAGTATTTT.